One sample yielded the 26 T cell receptor beta chains listed below, sequenced in a study of T cells after yellow fever vaccination. TCRdb passed the 5' RACE reads through MiXCR, listing each CDR3 protein once. The sample carries fewer than 350,000 distinct CDR3 sequences, around 3.6% recorded once. Specimen: PBMCs, collected on the day of the yellow fever booster vaccination. The receptors come from a man between 18 and 35 years old who received the YFV17D yellow fever vaccine.

This clonotype was seen many times. The V gene is TRBV7-7, the J gene TRBJ2-3, with 14 bases fitting TRBD2. Germline CDR1 reads SSHAT; CDR2 reads FNYEAQ (reference sequence). V was clipped by 5 bases and J by 0 bases; unmatched bases: 7. The CDR3 runs 18 residues. In nucleotides, the CDR3 is TGTGCCAGCAGCGCGCGACTAGCGGGGGGGCTTAGCACAGATACGCAGTATTTT. It translates to CASSARLAGGLSTDTQYF.

The J gene is TRBJ2-7, the V gene TRBV2; no reliable D call. Trimming stripped 6 bases from V and 3 bases from J, with 6 bases between. The CDR3 loop spans 11 amino acids. Germline CDR1 is SNHLY and CDR2 is FYNNEI. CDR3 region: CASRQNYEQYF. The CDR3, as DNA: TGTGCCAGCAGGCAGAACTACGAGCAGTACTTC.

The sample holds many counts of this clonotype. V and J are TRBV11-2 and TRBJ2-5; D may be TRBD1 (6 bases). This CDR3 region has 14 residues. CDR1 is SGHAT and CDR2 is FQNNGV in the germline V gene. Trimming shortened V by 4 bases and J by 2 bases, and 11 bases separated the two germline ends. CDR3 coding DNA: TGTGCCAGCAGCTCGATACAGGGACAAGAGACCCAGTACTTC. Its protein product is CASSSIQGQETQYF.

This clonotype appeared many times. The chain has TRBV6-2 or TRBV6-3 and TRBJ2-5; D gene unclear. The length of the CDR3 is 13 residues. V shed 2 bases and J shed 4 bases, with 8 bases lying between them. Germline V lookup: CDR1 MNHEY, CDR2 SVGEGT. CDR3 sequence: CASSYPAPETQYF. CDR3 sequence (DNA): TGTGCCAGCAGTTACCCCGCCCCAGAGACCCAGTACTTC.

The chain is built from TRBV7-9 and TRBJ2-5; a possible D gene is TRBD2 (6 bases). The length of the CDR3 is 16 residues. Trimming removed 5 bases at V and 0 bases at J, with 16 bases between. Germline CDR1 is SEHNR and CDR2 is FQNEAQ (reference sequence). The CDR3, as DNA: TGTGCCAGCAGCGGAGGGGTGCCGGGGTACCAAGAGACCCAGTACTTC. Protein product: CASSGGVPGYQETQYF.

This clonotype appeared a few times. The chain carries TRBV12-3 or TRBV12-4 and TRBJ2-5, with 9 bases that match TRBD1. V lost 5 bases and J lost 5; bases outside the gene matches: 6. This CDR3 has 14 residues. CDR3 amino acids: CASSTRDRAETQYF. The CDR3 region has the DNA TGTGCCAGCAGTACCCGGGACAGGGCTGAGACCCAGTACTTC.

This clonotype showed up many times. The rearrangement joins TRBV7-9 to TRBJ2-1, with D perhaps TRBD1 or TRBD2 (5 bases each). CDR3 length: 11 residues. CDR1 is SEHNR, CDR2 FQNEAQ, per germline (reference sequence). Trimming left V 6 bases short and J 12 bases short, with 12 bases between. CDR3 coding DNA: TGTGCCAGCAGGACCGGGGACGGGCAGTTCTTC. Translating gives CASRTGDGQFF.

This clonotype was seen only a few times. The chain combines TRBV27 with TRBJ2-1, with 9 bases that match TRBD2. V lost 4 bases, J lost 3 bases, and 7 bases stayed unmatched. This CDR3 has 16 residues. In germline, CDR1 is MNHEY, CDR2 SMNVEV (reference sequence). The DNA of the CDR3 is TGTGCCAGCAGTTCAAGGCTAGCGGGAAACTACAATGAGCAGTTCTTC. It codes for CASSSRLAGNYNEQFF.

This clonotype was counted only a few times. The genes are TRBV6-2 or TRBV6-3 and TRBJ2-7; 10 bases map to TRBD2. CDR3 length equals 14 residues. The V gene end was trimmed by 7 bases and the J gene end by 5 bases; junction bases not matched to a gene: 8. CDR1 and CDR2 (germline): MNHEY, SVGEGT. CDR3 in DNA: TGTGCCAGCACCTTAAGCGGGGGGGACAACGAGCAGTACTTC. Residues: CASTLSGGDNEQYF.

This clonotype has ten or more counts. The chain joins TRBV18 to TRBJ1-1; 7 bases align to TRBD1. Germline trimming cut 8 bases from V and 1 base from J; bases unmatched to any gene: 4. The germline V gene has CDR1 KGHSH and CDR2 LQKENI. The CDR3 loop spans 13 amino acids. In nucleotides, the CDR3 is TGTGCCAGCGGGAGGGACAGGAACACTGAAGCTTTCTTT. As protein: CASGRDRNTEAFF.

A few counts support this clonotype. V gene TRBV5-4 combines with J gene TRBJ1-6; D is ambiguous. The V and J ends lost 4 bases and 8 bases respectively, with 10 bases between them. Germline lookup yields CDR1 SGHNT and CDR2 YYREEE (reference sequence). The length of the CDR3 is 13 residues. The CDR3 sequence is CASSRTMDSPLHF. The CDR3 bases are TGTGCCAGCAGCCGAACGATGGATTCACCCCTCCACTTT. Using reference TRBV5-4 and TRBJ1-6 for the parts outside the CDR3, the full variable domain is ETGVTQSPTHLIKTRGQQVTLRCSSQSGHNTVSWYQQALGQGPQFIFQYYREEENGRGNFPPRFSGLQFPNYSSELNVNALELDDSALYLCASSRTMDSPLHFGNGTRLTVT.

The sample holds a few counts of this clonotype. The V and J genes are TRBV19 and TRBJ1-5, with a weak D call TRBD1 (5 bases). Trimming took off 10 bases at V and 0 bases at J, with 19 bases between the two ends. CDR3 length: 16 amino acids. Germline CDR1 is LNHDA and CDR2 is SQIVND (reference sequence). This chain's CDR3 is CATRDAGSSSNQPQHF. CDR3 sequence (DNA): TGTGCCACTCGCGATGCAGGGTCATCTAGCAATCAGCCCCAGCATTTT.

This clonotype turned up a few times. This chain joins TRBV19 and TRBJ1-4, with 7 bases matching TRBD1. With V trimmed by 6 bases and J by 5 bases, 9 bases remained unmatched. Germline lookup yields CDR1 LNHDA and CDR2 SQIVND (reference sequence). The CDR3 has 15 amino acids. The CDR3 is CASSPSGTVNEKLFF. The CDR3 nucleotides are TGTGCCAGTAGCCCATCCGGGACAGTCAATGAAAAACTGTTTTTT.

The V and J genes are TRBV20-1 and TRBJ1-5; tentatively, D is TRBD1 (5 bases). Trimming pared 0 bases from V and 2 bases from J, leaving 8 bases between. The CDR3 spans 14 residues. Germline loops: CDR1 DFQATT, CDR2 SNEGSKA (reference sequence). For the CDR3, the DNA is TGCAGTGCTAGAGATCGGGACGGCAATCAGCCCCAGCATTTT. Protein: CSARDRDGNQPQHF.

The rearrangement uses TRBV4-2 and TRBJ2-7, with 14 nucleotides matching TRBD2. This CDR3 contains 15 residues. Trimming cost V 1 base and J 7 bases; bases outside gene matches: 3. Germline V gives CDR1 LGHNA, CDR2 YNFKEQ. CDR3 region: CASSQGTSGGREQYF. The DNA of the CDR3 is TGTGCCAGCAGCCAAGGGACTAGCGGGGGGCGGGAGCAGTACTTC.

This clonotype was seen only a few times. The CDR3 sequence: CASSSGRGVGNTIYF. For the CDR3, the DNA is TGTGCCAGCAGCTCGGGTAGGGGAGTTGGAAACACCATATATTTT. The gene calls are TRBV7-9 and TRBJ1-3; TRBD1 might be the D (5 bases). The CDR3 is made up of 15 amino acids. With 4 bases removed from V and 3 bases from J, the gap between germline ends came to 13 bases. CDR1 and CDR2 from the germline V gene are SEHNR and FQNEAQ (reference sequence).

The J gene is TRBJ1-3, the V gene TRBV3-1, with TRBD1 identical over 8 bases. This CDR3 spans 19 amino acids. CDR1 LGHDT and CDR2 YNNKEL come from the germline V gene (reference sequence). The V segment lost 0 bases and the J segment 3 bases; nucleotides outside the gene matches: 13. This CDR3 is CASSQDRPTGVSSGNTIYF. The CDR3 region has the DNA TGTGCCAGCAGCCAAGATCGTCCGACAGGGGTTAGTAGTGGAAACACCATATATTTT. The full variable domain, rest sourced from reference TRBV3-1 and TRBJ1-3, is DTAVSQTPKYLVTQMGNDKSIKCEQNLGHDTMYWYKQDSKKFLKIMFSYNNKELIINETVPNRFSPKSPDKAHLNLHINSLELGDSAVYFCASSQDRPTGVSSGNTIYFGEGSWLTVV.

Only a few counts were recorded for this clonotype. The chain combines TRBV7-6 with TRBJ2-7; 11 bases line up with TRBD2. This CDR3 has 16 residues. Germline V gives CDR1 SGHVS, CDR2 FNYEAQ. V shed 5 bases, J shed 6 bases, and the junction held 12 bases outside the gene matches. CDR3 sequence (DNA): TGTGCCAGCAGCGCACCGATAGCGGGGGGGCCGTCCGAGCAGTACTTC. Translated: CASSAPIAGGPSEQYF.

This clonotype turned up a few times. The chain is built from TRBV24-1 and TRBJ1-5; D unresolved. Germline CDR1 is KGHDR and CDR2 is SFDVKD. The CDR3 loop spans 15 amino acids. Trimming removed 5 bases at V and 0 bases at J, with 10 bases between. CDR3 nucleotide sequence: TGTGCCACCAGTGGAATGGGGAATAGCAATCAGCCCCAGCATTTT. Its translation is CATSGMGNSNQPQHF.

This clonotype was seen a handful of times. This chain joins TRBV5-5 and TRBJ2-2, with D maybe TRBD2 (7 bases). Germline V gene sequence: CDR1 SGHKS, CDR2 YYEKEE (reference sequence). The V end was cut by 1 base, the J end by 5 bases, with 12 bases between. This CDR3 spans 15 amino acids. CDR3: CASSLRGGGTGELFF. CDR3 DNA: TGTGCCAGCAGCTTGAGAGGGGGGGGGACCGGGGAGCTGTTTTTT.

The V call is TRBV6-2 or TRBV6-3, the J call TRBJ2-7, with D unclear. The ends were cut back, 2 bases at V and 4 bases at J, with 9 bases in the middle. The length of the CDR3 is 13 residues. Germline values: CDR1 MNHEY, CDR2 SVGEGT. The CDR3 loop is CASSYLGNYEQYV. In DNA form, the CDR3 reads TGTGCCAGCAGTTACCTAGGGAATTACGAGCAGTACGTC.

The sample holds many counts of this clonotype. The chain couples TRBV4-1 to TRBJ2-7; the D is unclear. Germline V gene lookup returns CDR1 MGHRA and CDR2 YSYEKL. V was pared by 4 bases and J by 3 bases, with 19 bases between. The CDR3 contains 16 residues. The CDR3 spells CASSPYPRFVYYEQYF. CDR3 DNA: TGCGCCAGCAGCCCGTACCCGAGATTTGTATACTACGAGCAGTACTTC.

The CDR3 nucleotides are TGTGCCAGCAGCTTAGCGTGGGGTCCCTCCTACGAGCAGTACTTC. This gives the protein CASSLAWGPSYEQYF. The V and J genes are TRBV7-2 and TRBJ2-7, with D hard to call. Trimming stripped 0 bases from V and 0 bases from J, with 9 bases between. The CDR3 is made up of 15 amino acids. Looked up from germline, CDR1 is SGHTA and CDR2 is FQGNSA. The whole variable domain, filled in from reference TRBV7-2 and TRBJ2-7, reads GAGVSQSPSNKVTEKGKDVELRCDPISGHTALYWYRQSLGQGLEFLIYFQGNSAPDKSGLPSDRFSAERTGGSVSTLTIQRTQQEDSAVYLCASSLAWGPSYEQYFGPGTRLTVT.

The genes are TRBV30 and TRBJ1-2; D possibly corresponds to TRBD1 (6 bases). The length of the CDR3 is 15 residues. Trimming stripped 3 bases from V and 5 bases from J, with 19 bases between. Germline values: CDR1 GTSNPN, CDR2 SVGIG (reference sequence). CDR3 nucleotide sequence: TGTGCCTGGAGGCAAACGGGACATCGAAGTTATGGCTACACCTTC. It yields the protein CAWRQTGHRSYGYTF.

This clonotype was seen many times. V usage is TRBV29-1 and J usage is TRBJ2-7; 8 nucleotides agree with TRBD2. Germline CDR1 and CDR2: SQVTM and ANQGSEA. CDR3 length equals 16 residues. J gave up 2 bases and V 4 bases, and 13 bases lay outside the gene matches. The CDR3 bases are TGCAGCGTTGTGGGGGGCCCGGGAGGGTTGACCTACGAGCAGTACTTC. Its translation: CSVVGGPGGLTYEQYF.

This clonotype turned up a few times. The CDR3 sequence is CASDRGRSGELFF. The CDR3 DNA follows: TGTGCCAGCGATCGCGGGAGGAGCGGGGAGCTGTTTTTT. V gene TRBV7-9 combines with J gene TRBJ2-2, with 8 bases aligning to TRBD2. V shed 8 bases and J 7 bases; nucleotides not matched to a gene: 6. This CDR3 is built from 13 residues. Germline V gene lookup returns CDR1 SEHNR and CDR2 FQNEAQ (reference sequence).